The next 16 T cell receptor beta chains were all read from a single sample in a study of CXCR3-negative and CXCR3-positive naive CD8 T cells. Points from the study as a whole: Relative to CXCR3-negative naive cells, CXCR3-positive naive cells had more hydrophobic TRB CDR3s.

The authors made the TRB cDNA libraries by 5' RACE using UMI labels. From its re-call of the 5' RACE reads, TCRdb lists each CDR3 protein once, without DNA. The sample holds 75,000 to 100,000 distinct CDR3 sequences. These TCRs are of unknown antigen specificity. What was sequenced was naive CXCR3+ CD8+ T cells from blood. Subset reported: CD45RO-CCR7+CD27+CD95- naive CD8+ T cells expressing CXCR3 (TNR3+). All receptors come from a human donor in good health. Some clones in this sample may be carry-over from other donors' samples.

The chain couples TRBV6-2 or TRBV6-3 to TRBJ2-7. Germline-derived CDR1 and CDR2 are MNHEY and SVGEGT. The CDR3 is 12 amino acids. CDR3 region: CASSYSTAEQYF.

The chain combines TRBV5-4 with TRBJ2-2; the D call from TCRdb, TRBD2, cannot be confirmed without DNA. The CDR3 spans 15 residues. Germline V gene lookup returns CDR1 SGHNT and CDR2 YYREEE (reference sequence). This CDR3 reads CASSLVAGGTGELFF.

The gene calls are TRBV28 and TRBJ2-2; with no DNA, the TCRdb D assignment of TRBD1 cannot be verified. The CDR3 has 15 residues. Looked up from germline, CDR1 is MDHEN and CDR2 is SYDVKM. The CDR3 loop is CASTRGTENTGELFF.

This chain connects TRBV6-2 or TRBV6-3 to TRBJ2-1. CDR1 and CDR2 from the germline V gene are MNHEY and SVGEGT. This CDR3 region has 12 residues. CDR3 region: CASSYSSDEQFF.

The chain couples TRBV7-6 to TRBJ2-7; absent DNA, TCRdb's TRBD1 call cannot be checked. Looked up from germline, CDR1 is SGHVS and CDR2 is FNYEAQ. CDR3 length equals 16 residues. The CDR3 reads CASSSGTLPPNYEQYF.

CDR3 region: CASSPSSLGSYNEQFF. The J gene is TRBJ2-1, the V gene TRBV7-8; TCRdb indicates TRBD2, and absent DNA this call remains unverified. Germline V gives CDR1 SGHVS, CDR2 FQNEAQ. CDR3 length equals 16 residues.

The chain joins TRBV29-1 to TRBJ2-7. The CDR3 runs 13 residues. Germline V lookup: CDR1 SQVTM, CDR2 ANQGSEA. This CDR3 is CSVVLGHSYEQYF.

V is TRBV28 and J is TRBJ2-5; TCRdb outputs TRBD2, but without DNA this stays unchecked. CDR1 is MDHEN, CDR2 SYDVKM, per germline. The CDR3 runs 16 residues. CDR3 protein: CASSPTGGLAEETQYF.

This chain joins TRBV5-5 and TRBJ2-3; the TRBD1 assignment by TCRdb is unverifiable without DNA. This CDR3 region has 14 residues. CDR1 is SGHKS, CDR2 YYEKEE, per germline (reference sequence). The CDR3 here is CASSLMTGADTQYF. The variable domain in full, completed from reference TRBV5-5 and TRBJ2-3, reads DAGVTQSPTHLIKTRGQQVTLRCSPISGHKSVSWYQQVLGQGPQFIFQYYEKEERGRGNFPDRFSARQFPNYSSELNVNALLLGDSALYLCASSLMTGADTQYFGPGTRLTVL.

The genes are TRBV4-1 and TRBJ2-1; TCRdb proposes TRBD2, but this gene call is untestable without DNA. The CDR3 has 15 amino acids. Germline loops: CDR1 MGHRA, CDR2 YSYEKL. CDR3 residues: CASSHSPREVGEQFF.

The chain employs TRBV28 and TRBJ1-2. Germline values: CDR1 MDHEN, CDR2 SYDVKM. The CDR3 runs to 17 residues. The CDR3 protein is CASSLGSPAGENYGYTF.

The CDR3 loop is CASSPTAPGGETQYF. V usage is TRBV7-9 and J usage is TRBJ2-5; TCRdb's D call of TRBD1 is untestable without DNA. CDR1 is SEHNR, CDR2 FQNEAQ, per germline (reference sequence). The CDR3 consists of 15 residues. The variable domain in full, with the rest retrieved from reference TRBV7-9 and TRBJ2-5, is DTGVSQNPRHKITKRGQNVTFRCDPISEHNRLYWYRQTLGQGPEFLTYFQNEAQLEKSRLLSDRFSAERPKGSFSTLEIQRTEQGDSAMYLCASSPTAPGGETQYFGPGTRLLVL.

The chain carries TRBV12-3 or TRBV12-4 and TRBJ2-3; the TRBD2 assignment by TCRdb is unverifiable without DNA. This CDR3 contains 16 residues. The CDR3 region is CASSSQLAGGPDTQYF.

The genes are TRBV5-1 and TRBJ2-5; the D gene TCRdb calls, TRBD1, cannot be checked with no DNA. Germline values: CDR1 SGHRS, CDR2 YFSETQ. The CDR3 runs 13 residues. CDR3 protein: CASSAPRQETQYF.

This CDR3 reads CASSLERSTDTQYF. This chain uses TRBV7-3 with TRBJ2-3. There are 14 residues in the CDR3. Germline loops: CDR1 SGHTA, CDR2 FQGTGA.

This sequence joins TRBV12-3 or TRBV12-4 and TRBJ2-1; the TRBD1 assignment by TCRdb is unverifiable without DNA. CDR3 length: 12 amino acids. This chain's CDR3 is CASSWGINEQFF.